Listed below are T cell receptor beta chains from one sample, sequenced in a study of T cells after yellow fever vaccination. Via MiXCR, TCRdb re-called the 5' RACE reads, giving one row per CDR3 protein. The data show about 320,000 distinct CDR3 sequences, approximately 4% seen once. The material sequenced was PBMCs, taken 15 days after the yellow fever booster vaccination. These receptors were taken from a man between 18 and 29 years old who received the YFV17D yellow fever vaccine. The CDR3 runs from the conserved cysteine through the conserved F or W. Each record gives: D gene, V gene, clone size, J gene, CDR3 protein, CDR3 DNA. D genes are given only for firm matches. Clone size is given for some rows only: seen once, a few or many times, or a class if the clone is expanded.

d_gene: .; v_gene: TRBV7-3; abundance: many; j_gene: TRBJ1-4; CDR3aa: CASSNSNEKLFF; CDR3nt: TGTGCCAGCAGTAATAGTAATGAAAAACTGTTTTTT
d_gene: TRBD1; v_gene: TRBV12-5; abundance: few; j_gene: TRBJ2-2; CDR3aa: CASGLGDSLNTGELFF; CDR3nt: TGTGCTAGTGGTTTGGGGGACAGCCTAAACACCGGGGAGCTGTTTTTT
d_gene: TRBD1; v_gene: TRBV5-1; abundance: .; j_gene: TRBJ1-1; CDR3aa: CASSGQGAKNTEAFF; CDR3nt: TGCGCCAGCAGCGGACAGGGGGCCAAGAACACTGAAGCTTTCTTT
d_gene: .; v_gene: TRBV15; abundance: many; j_gene: TRBJ1-1; CDR3aa: CATSRPGLNTEAFF; CDR3nt: TGTGCCACCAGCAGGCCGGGGTTGAACACTGAAGCTTTCTTT
d_gene: TRBD2; v_gene: TRBV6-1; abundance: once; j_gene: TRBJ2-5; CDR3aa: CASSEAESWTSPAETQYF; CDR3nt: TGTGCCAGCAGTGAAGCCGAGTCATGGACTAGCCCTGCGGAGACCCAGTACTTC
d_gene: .; v_gene: TRBV5-1; abundance: .; j_gene: TRBJ1-2; CDR3aa: CASSLSSGRQVYGYTF; CDR3nt: TGCGCCAGCAGCTTGAGTTCAGGGCGACAGGTTTATGGCTACACCTTC
d_gene: TRBD2; v_gene: TRBV28; abundance: few; j_gene: TRBJ2-2; CDR3aa: CASSPPSGGDANTGELFF; CDR3nt: TGTGCCAGCAGTCCGCCTAGCGGGGGGGACGCGAACACCGGGGAGCTGTTTTTT
d_gene: TRBD2; v_gene: TRBV3-1; abundance: many; j_gene: TRBJ2-7; CDR3aa: CASSQDMASGRYEQYF; CDR3nt: TGTGCCAGCAGCCAAGATATGGCTAGCGGGCGCTACGAGCAGTACTTC
d_gene: .; v_gene: TRBV18; abundance: .; j_gene: TRBJ2-7; CDR3aa: CASSSDDYEQYF; CDR3nt: TGTGCCAGCTCCTCCGACGACTACGAGCAGTACTTC
d_gene: TRBD2; v_gene: TRBV11-2; abundance: .; j_gene: TRBJ2-3; CDR3aa: CASSPGTSGSDTQYF; CDR3nt: TGTGCCAGCAGCCCCGGGACTAGCGGGTCAGATACGCAGTATTTT
d_gene: .; v_gene: TRBV12-3/TRBV12-4; abundance: many; j_gene: TRBJ1-5; CDR3aa: CASRKSNQPQHF; CDR3nt: TGTGCCAGCCGTAAGAGCAATCAGCCCCAGCATTTT
d_gene: .; v_gene: TRBV7-9; abundance: few; j_gene: TRBJ2-3; CDR3aa: CASSLDGRSTDTQYF; CDR3nt: TGTGCCAGCAGCTTAGATGGACGCAGCACAGATACGCAGTATTTT
d_gene: TRBD1; v_gene: TRBV29-1; abundance: few; j_gene: TRBJ2-7; CDR3aa: CSVEITGGYEQYF; CDR3nt: TGCAGCGTTGAGATTACAGGGGGATACGAGCAGTACTTC
d_gene: .; v_gene: TRBV7-9; abundance: many; j_gene: TRBJ2-2; CDR3aa: CASSLPAANTGELFF; CDR3nt: TGTGCCAGCAGCTTACCAGCAGCGAACACCGGGGAGCTGTTTTTT
d_gene: .; v_gene: TRBV18; abundance: few; j_gene: TRBJ2-7; CDR3aa: CASSPKGGESYEQYF; CDR3nt: TGTGCCAGCTCACCTAAAGGGGGTGAGTCCTACGAGCAGTACTTC
d_gene: TRBD2; v_gene: TRBV4-2; abundance: few; j_gene: TRBJ2-2; CDR3aa: CASSPTAGGRTGELFF; CDR3nt: TGTGCCAGCAGCCCCACCGCGGGGGGGCGAACCGGGGAGCTGTTTTTT
d_gene: .; v_gene: TRBV7-6; abundance: many; j_gene: TRBJ2-7; CDR3aa: CASSSKPIEFEEQCF; CDR3nt: TGTGCCAGCAGCTCAAAACCGATCGAGTTTGAAGAGCAGTGCTTC
d_gene: TRBD1; v_gene: TRBV7-2; abundance: .; j_gene: TRBJ1-2; CDR3aa: CASSPTGGLTF; CDR3nt: TGTGCCAGCAGCCCCACAGGGGGCCTCACCTTC
d_gene: TRBD1; v_gene: TRBV7-3; abundance: many; j_gene: TRBJ1-2; CDR3aa: CASSLWDRGLSGYTF; CDR3nt: TGTGCCAGCAGCTTGTGGGACAGGGGTCTGTCCGGCTACACCTTC
d_gene: .; v_gene: TRBV29-1; abundance: few; j_gene: TRBJ2-7; CDR3aa: CSVEGGDSPHEQYF; CDR3nt: TGCAGCGTTGAAGGGGGGGACTCTCCCCACGAGCAGTACTTC
d_gene: .; v_gene: TRBV25-1; abundance: few; j_gene: TRBJ2-7; CDR3aa: CASSPLVGASYEQYF; CDR3nt: TGTGCCAGCAGTCCACTAGTAGGAGCCTCCTACGAGCAGTACTTC
d_gene: .; v_gene: TRBV5-1; abundance: many; j_gene: TRBJ1-5; CDR3aa: CASSPASNQPQHF; CDR3nt: TGCGCCAGCAGCCCCGCCAGCAATCAGCCCCAGCATTTT
d_gene: .; v_gene: TRBV7-2; abundance: .; j_gene: TRBJ2-5; CDR3aa: CASSRRRVQETQYF; CDR3nt: TGTGCCAGCTCCCGTCGGCGGGTTCAAGAGACCCAGTACTTC
d_gene: .; v_gene: TRBV18; abundance: .; j_gene: TRBJ1-1; CDR3aa: CASSPAITGLGGNTEAFF; CDR3nt: TGTGCCAGCTCACCTGCTATTACGGGGTTGGGGGGGAACACTGAAGCTTTCTTT
d_gene: TRBD1; v_gene: TRBV5-1; abundance: .; j_gene: TRBJ2-1; CDR3aa: CARTDRGPDEQFF; CDR3nt: TGCGCCAGGACAGACAGGGGCCCCGATGAGCAGTTCTTC
d_gene: .; v_gene: TRBV27; abundance: many; j_gene: TRBJ1-1; CDR3aa: CASSLLGGRDTEAFF; CDR3nt: TGTGCCAGCAGTCTACTTGGGGGGCGGGACACTGAAGCTTTCTTT
d_gene: .; v_gene: TRBV7-6; abundance: many; j_gene: TRBJ2-1; CDR3aa: CASSLAEPYNEQFF; CDR3nt: TGTGCCAGCAGCTTAGCAGAACCTTACAATGAGCAGTTCTTC
d_gene: .; v_gene: TRBV19; abundance: few; j_gene: TRBJ1-1; CDR3aa: CASSPYSQALNTEAFF; CDR3nt: TGTGCCAGTAGTCCATATTCGCAGGCGCTGAACACTGAAGCTTTCTTT
d_gene: .; v_gene: TRBV5-1; abundance: few; j_gene: TRBJ2-1; CDR3aa: CASSLTESSYNEQFF; CDR3nt: TGCGCCAGCAGCTTGACAGAGAGCTCCTACAATGAGCAGTTCTTC
d_gene: .; v_gene: TRBV6-5; abundance: many; j_gene: TRBJ2-5; CDR3aa: CASRTRGETQYF; CDR3nt: TGTGCCAGCAGAACTCGAGGGGAGACCCAGTACTTC
d_gene: .; v_gene: TRBV10-3; abundance: .; j_gene: TRBJ1-1; CDR3aa: CAISVLGGEDQMNTEAFF; CDR3nt: TGTGCCATCAGTGTACTAGGGGGAGAGGATCAAATGAACACTGAAGCTTTCTTT
d_gene: .; v_gene: TRBV20-1; abundance: many; j_gene: TRBJ2-1; CDR3aa: CSARDLAGYRGEQFF; CDR3nt: TGCAGTGCTAGAGATCTCGCGGGGTACCGGGGTGAGCAGTTCTTC
d_gene: .; v_gene: TRBV18; abundance: .; j_gene: TRBJ1-1; CDR3aa: CASSEGPKPRGGDTEAFF; CDR3nt: TGTGCCAGCTCCGAGGGTCCGAAACCGCGGGGTGGGGACACTGAAGCTTTCTTT
d_gene: .; v_gene: TRBV29-1; abundance: few; j_gene: TRBJ2-2; CDR3aa: CSGGTTGELFF; CDR3nt: TGCAGCGGGGGGACCACCGGGGAGCTGTTTTTT
d_gene: TRBD2; v_gene: TRBV5-1; abundance: .; j_gene: TRBJ2-5; CDR3aa: CASSFSGAGGRETQYF; CDR3nt: TGCGCCAGCAGCTTCTCTGGCGCGGGGGGGCGGGAGACCCAGTACTTC
d_gene: .; v_gene: TRBV5-1; abundance: many; j_gene: TRBJ1-3; CDR3aa: CASTDHGGRVGNTIYF; CDR3nt: TGCGCCAGCACGGATCACGGGGGGCGAGTAGGAAACACCATATATTTT
d_gene: TRBD1; v_gene: TRBV12-3/TRBV12-4; abundance: .; j_gene: TRBJ1-5; CDR3aa: CASSLGQGDYSNQPQHF; CDR3nt: TGTGCCAGCAGTTTGGGACAGGGAGATTATAGCAATCAGCCCCAGCATTTT
d_gene: TRBD1; v_gene: TRBV11-2; abundance: many; j_gene: TRBJ2-1; CDR3aa: CASSDRDRDAYEQFF; CDR3nt: TGTGCCAGCAGCGACCGGGACAGGGACGCCTATGAGCAGTTCTTC
d_gene: .; v_gene: TRBV20-1; abundance: few; j_gene: TRBJ2-3; CDR3aa: CSAKRSSVASDTQYF; CDR3nt: TGCAGTGCCAAGCGGTCCAGCGTAGCAAGTGATACGCAGTATTTT
d_gene: .; v_gene: TRBV11-1; abundance: .; j_gene: TRBJ2-5; CDR3aa: CASSSTEGETQYF; CDR3nt: TGTGCCAGCAGCTCGACTGAGGGAGAGACCCAGTACTTC
d_gene: TRBD1; v_gene: TRBV20-1; abundance: .; j_gene: TRBJ1-5; CDR3aa: CSAGQGGNQPQHF; CDR3nt: TGCAGTGCCGGACAGGGTGGAAATCAGCCCCAGCATTTT
d_gene: .; v_gene: TRBV28; abundance: many; j_gene: TRBJ2-1; CDR3aa: CASSSRGRSYNEQFF; CDR3nt: TGTGCCAGCAGTTCCAGGGGAAGGTCCTACAATGAGCAGTTCTTC
d_gene: .; v_gene: TRBV3-1; abundance: few; j_gene: TRBJ2-5; CDR3aa: CASSQDFGSGAQETQYF; CDR3nt: TGTGCCAGCAGCCAAGATTTTGGATCGGGGGCGCAAGAGACCCAGTACTTC
d_gene: .; v_gene: TRBV19; abundance: few; j_gene: TRBJ2-1; CDR3aa: CAAGLPRNEQFF; CDR3nt: TGTGCCGCAGGGTTACCCCGCAATGAGCAGTTCTTC
d_gene: .; v_gene: TRBV7-2; abundance: few; j_gene: TRBJ2-3; CDR3aa: CASSLDNTDTQYF; CDR3nt: TGTGCCAGCAGCTTAGACAACACAGATACGCAGTATTTT
d_gene: .; v_gene: TRBV7-2; abundance: few; j_gene: TRBJ1-2; CDR3aa: CASSPLGQGMDTF; CDR3nt: TGTGCCAGCAGCCCCCTCGGGCAGGGGATGGACACCTTC
d_gene: TRBD1; v_gene: TRBV6-6; abundance: many; j_gene: TRBJ1-1; CDR3aa: CASSYQTGTGVNTEAFF; CDR3nt: TGTGCCAGCAGTTACCAGACAGGGACGGGTGTAAACACTGAAGCTTTCTTT
d_gene: .; v_gene: TRBV11-2; abundance: few; j_gene: TRBJ1-1; CDR3aa: CASSLLYGNTEAFF; CDR3nt: TGTGCCAGCAGCTTATTGTACGGGAACACTGAAGCTTTCTTT
d_gene: .; v_gene: TRBV5-1; abundance: many; j_gene: TRBJ2-5; CDR3aa: CASSLGGDFQETQYF; CDR3nt: TGCGCCAGCAGCTTGGGGGGGGATTTCCAAGAGACCCAGTACTTC
d_gene: .; v_gene: TRBV6-1; abundance: many; j_gene: TRBJ1-1; CDR3aa: CASTRDGKGSTEAFF; CDR3nt: TGTGCCAGCACCCGGGACGGCAAGGGAAGCACTGAAGCTTTCTTT
d_gene: TRBD1; v_gene: TRBV9; abundance: few; j_gene: TRBJ1-6; CDR3aa: CASSAGQADSPLHF; CDR3nt: TGTGCCAGCAGCGCGGGACAGGCGGATTCACCCCTCCACTTT
d_gene: TRBD2; v_gene: TRBV5-1; abundance: few; j_gene: TRBJ2-7; CDR3aa: CASSPVAGGYEQYF; CDR3nt: TGCGCCAGCAGCCCCGTAGCGGGGGGCTACGAGCAGTACTTC
d_gene: .; v_gene: TRBV15; abundance: many; j_gene: TRBJ2-5; CDR3aa: CATSRGLSTGETQYF; CDR3nt: TGTGCCACCAGCAGGGGTTTGAGTACCGGAGAGACCCAGTACTTC
d_gene: TRBD1; v_gene: TRBV6-1; abundance: .; j_gene: TRBJ1-2; CDR3aa: CASTRDRTNYGYTF; CDR3nt: TGTGCCAGCACCCGGGACAGGACCAACTATGGCTACACCTTC
d_gene: TRBD1; v_gene: TRBV18; abundance: .; j_gene: TRBJ2-5; CDR3aa: CASSPAVRQGLETQYF; CDR3nt: TGTGCCAGCTCACCGGCGGTTCGACAGGGCCTGGAGACCCAGTACTTC
d_gene: .; v_gene: TRBV5-1; abundance: .; j_gene: TRBJ1-6; CDR3aa: CASREGGGYNSPLHF; CDR3nt: TGCGCCAGTAGAGAGGGCGGCGGCTATAATTCACCCCTCCACTTT
d_gene: TRBD2; v_gene: TRBV20-1; abundance: many; j_gene: TRBJ2-5; CDR3aa: CSAREASGDQETQYF; CDR3nt: TGCAGTGCTAGAGAGGCTAGCGGGGACCAAGAGACCCAGTACTTC
d_gene: TRBD1; v_gene: TRBV20-1; abundance: few; j_gene: TRBJ1-2; CDR3aa: CSASRSGTGGNTF; CDR3nt: TGCAGTGCTAGTCGAAGTGGGACAGGGGGAAACACCTTC
d_gene: TRBD1; v_gene: TRBV5-1; abundance: many; j_gene: TRBJ1-1; CDR3aa: CASSFGPPGQGSTEAFF; CDR3nt: TGCGCCAGCAGCTTTGGGCCTCCGGGACAGGGGTCCACTGAAGCTTTCTTT